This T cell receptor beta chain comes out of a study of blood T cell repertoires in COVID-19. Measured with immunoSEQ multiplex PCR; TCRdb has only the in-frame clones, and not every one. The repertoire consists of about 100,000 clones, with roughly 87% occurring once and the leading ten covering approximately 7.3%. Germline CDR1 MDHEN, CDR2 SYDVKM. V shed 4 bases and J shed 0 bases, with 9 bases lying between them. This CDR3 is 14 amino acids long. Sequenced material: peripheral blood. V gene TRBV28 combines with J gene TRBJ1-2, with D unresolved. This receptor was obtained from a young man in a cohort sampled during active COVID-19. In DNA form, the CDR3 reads TGTGCCAGCAGTTCAGGCTTAGCTAACTATGGCTACACCTTC. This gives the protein CASSSGLANYGYTF.